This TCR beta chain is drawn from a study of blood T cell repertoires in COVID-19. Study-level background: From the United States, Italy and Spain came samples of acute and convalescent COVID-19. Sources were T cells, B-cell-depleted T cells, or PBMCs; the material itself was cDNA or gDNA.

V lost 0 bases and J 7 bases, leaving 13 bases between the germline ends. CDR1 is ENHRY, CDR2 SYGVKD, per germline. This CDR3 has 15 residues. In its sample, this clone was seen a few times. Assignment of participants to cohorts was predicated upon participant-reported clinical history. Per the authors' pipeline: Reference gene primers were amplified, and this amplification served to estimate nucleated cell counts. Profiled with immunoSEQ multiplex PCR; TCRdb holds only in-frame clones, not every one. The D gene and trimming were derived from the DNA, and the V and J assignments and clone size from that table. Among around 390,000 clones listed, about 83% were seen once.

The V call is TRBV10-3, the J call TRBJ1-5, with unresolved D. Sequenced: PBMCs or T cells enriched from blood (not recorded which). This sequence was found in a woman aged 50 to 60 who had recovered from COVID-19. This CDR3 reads CAISESLQGGQPQHF. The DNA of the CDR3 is TGTGCCATCAGTGAGTCCCTTCAAGGAGGACAGCCCCAGCATTTT.